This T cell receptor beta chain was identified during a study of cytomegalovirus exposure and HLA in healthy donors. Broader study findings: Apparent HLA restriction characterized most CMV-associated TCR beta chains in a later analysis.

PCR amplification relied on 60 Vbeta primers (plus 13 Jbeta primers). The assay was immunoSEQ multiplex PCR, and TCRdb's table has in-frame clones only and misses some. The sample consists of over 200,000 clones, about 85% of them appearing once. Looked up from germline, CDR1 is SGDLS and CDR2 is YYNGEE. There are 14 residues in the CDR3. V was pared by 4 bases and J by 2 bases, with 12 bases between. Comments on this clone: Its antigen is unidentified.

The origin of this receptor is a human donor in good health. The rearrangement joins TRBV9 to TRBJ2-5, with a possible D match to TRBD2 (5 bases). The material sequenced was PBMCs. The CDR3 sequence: CASSLTGIQETQYF. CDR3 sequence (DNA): TGTGCCAGCAGCCTAACCGGGATACAAGAGACCCAGTACTTC.